This T cell receptor beta chain was observed in a study of blood T cell repertoires in COVID-19. Study-level information: Samples taken during acute and convalescent COVID-19 were collected in the United States, Italy and Spain. PBMCs, B-cell-depleted T cells, or T cells were the source of the cDNA or gDNA that made up the material.

This clone came up a few times. Data came from immunoSEQ multiplex PCR; TCRdb stores just in-frame clones and leaves some out. This sample yields approximately 72,000 clones, of which approximately 89% are seen a single time; around 32% belongs to the top ten. CDR3 size: 11 residues. Trimming left V 5 bases short and J 6 bases short, with 8 bases between. CDR1 ENHRY and CDR2 SYGVKD come from the germline V gene. Material: peripheral blood. The chain combines TRBV10-3 with TRBJ2-7; a weak D match, TRBD2 (6 bases). The sequence came from a woman aged 80 or over with active or convalescent COVID-19. CDR3 protein: CAISQGGEQYF. CDR3 bases: TGTGCCATCAGTCAGGGAGGCGAGCAGTACTTC.